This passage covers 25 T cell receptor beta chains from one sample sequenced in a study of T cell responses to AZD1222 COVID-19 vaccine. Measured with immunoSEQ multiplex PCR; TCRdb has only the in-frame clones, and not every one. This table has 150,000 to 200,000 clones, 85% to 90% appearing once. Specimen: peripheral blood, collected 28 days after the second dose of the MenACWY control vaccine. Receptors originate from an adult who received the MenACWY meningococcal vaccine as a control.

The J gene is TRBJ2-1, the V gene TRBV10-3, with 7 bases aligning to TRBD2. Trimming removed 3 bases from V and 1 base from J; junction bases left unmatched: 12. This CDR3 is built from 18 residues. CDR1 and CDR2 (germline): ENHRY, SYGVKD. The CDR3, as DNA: TGTGCCATCAGTGAATATACGGGAGGCCGGGGATCCTACAATGAGCAGTTCTTC. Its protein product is CAISEYTGGRGSYNEQFF.

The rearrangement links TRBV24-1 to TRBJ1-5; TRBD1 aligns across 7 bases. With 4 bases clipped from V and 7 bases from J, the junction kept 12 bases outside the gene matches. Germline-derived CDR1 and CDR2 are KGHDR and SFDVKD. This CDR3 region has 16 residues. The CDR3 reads CATSEADRESYQPQHF. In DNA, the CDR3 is TGTGCCACCAGTGAGGCTGACAGGGAAAGTTACCAGCCCCAGCATTTT.

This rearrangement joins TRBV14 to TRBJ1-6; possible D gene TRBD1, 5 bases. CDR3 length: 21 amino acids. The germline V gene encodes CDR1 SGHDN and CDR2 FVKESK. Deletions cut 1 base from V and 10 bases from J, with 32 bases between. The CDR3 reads CASSQVPYFGGSLGSRSPLHF. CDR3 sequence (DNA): TGTGCCAGCAGCCAAGTTCCGTATTTTGGGGGGTCCTTGGGGAGTCGCTCACCCCTCCACTTT.

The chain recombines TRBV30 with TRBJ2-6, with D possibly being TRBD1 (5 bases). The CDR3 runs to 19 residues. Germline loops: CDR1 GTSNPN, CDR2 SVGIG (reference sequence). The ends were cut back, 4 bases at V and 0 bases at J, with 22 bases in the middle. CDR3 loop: CAWTGRVTGRISGANVLTF. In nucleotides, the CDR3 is TGTGCCTGGACTGGGCGAGTCACAGGACGGATCTCTGGGGCCAACGTCCTGACTTTC.

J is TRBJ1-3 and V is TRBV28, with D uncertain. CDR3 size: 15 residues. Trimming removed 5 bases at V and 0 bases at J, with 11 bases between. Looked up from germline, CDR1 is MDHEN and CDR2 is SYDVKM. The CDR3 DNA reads TGTGCCAGCAGTCTCCGGGAGAGCTCTGGAAACACCATATATTTT. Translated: CASSLRESSGNTIYF.

Here the CDR3 DNA reads TGTGCCAGCAGTCCCGGGACAGGGAATGAAAAACTGTTTTTT. Protein: CASSPGTGNEKLFF. J is TRBJ1-4 and V is TRBV28, with 9 bases that match TRBD1. CDR1 MDHEN and CDR2 SYDVKM come from the germline V gene. The CDR3 is 14 amino acids. Trimming took 5 bases from V and 5 from J; bases not matched to a gene: 3.

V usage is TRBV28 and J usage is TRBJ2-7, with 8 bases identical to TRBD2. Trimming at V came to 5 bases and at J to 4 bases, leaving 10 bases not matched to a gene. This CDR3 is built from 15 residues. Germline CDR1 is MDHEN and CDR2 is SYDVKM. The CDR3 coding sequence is TGTGCCAGCAGTGTTCCGGGACTAGTCGAGTACGAGCAGTACTTC. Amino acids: CASSVPGLVEYEQYF.

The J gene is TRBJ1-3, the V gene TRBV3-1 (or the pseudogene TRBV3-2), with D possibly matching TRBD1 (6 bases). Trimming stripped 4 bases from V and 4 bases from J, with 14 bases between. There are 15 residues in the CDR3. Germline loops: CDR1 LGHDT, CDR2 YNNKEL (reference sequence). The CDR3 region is CASSLLQGEGNTIYF. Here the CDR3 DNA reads TGTGCCAGCAGCCTCCTACAGGGTGAAGGAAACACCATATATTTT.

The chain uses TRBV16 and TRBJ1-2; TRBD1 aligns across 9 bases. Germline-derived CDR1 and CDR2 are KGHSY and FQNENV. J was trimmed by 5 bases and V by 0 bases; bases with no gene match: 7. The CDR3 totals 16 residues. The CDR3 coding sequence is TGTGCCAGCAGCCAATCGATTGGACAGGGGTGGTATGGCTACACCTTC. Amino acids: CASSQSIGQGWYGYTF.

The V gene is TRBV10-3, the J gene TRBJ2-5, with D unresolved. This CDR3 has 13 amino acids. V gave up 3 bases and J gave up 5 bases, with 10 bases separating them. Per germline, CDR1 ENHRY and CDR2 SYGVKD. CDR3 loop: CAISEGLGETQYF. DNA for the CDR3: TGTGCCATCAGTGAAGGTCTGGGGGAGACCCAGTACTTC.

CDR3 in DNA: TGTGCCAGCAGTCGAGCGGGAGAGGCAGTGTTGAATGAGCAGTTCTTC. Translating it yields CASSRAGEAVLNEQFF. This chain joins TRBV28 and TRBJ2-1; the match to TRBD2 covers 8 bases. The CDR3 has 16 residues. The V gene end was trimmed by 5 bases and the J gene end by 7 bases; junction bases not matched to a gene: 13. Germline-derived CDR1 and CDR2 are MDHEN and SYDVKM. Supplemented by reference TRBV28 and TRBJ2-1, the full variable domain reads DVKVTQSSRYLVKRTGEKVFLECVQDMDHENMFWYRQDPGLGLRLIYFSYDVKMKEKGDIPEGYSVSREKKERFSLILESASTNQTSMYLCASSRAGEAVLNEQFFGPGTRLTVL.

DNA of the CDR3: TGTGCCAGCAGCCTCGGGACGGGATCTACGAGCAATCAGCCCCAGCATTTT. The encoded protein is CASSLGTGSTSNQPQHF. This chain connects TRBV5-6 to TRBJ1-5, with D possibly matching TRBD1 (5 bases). From germline, CDR1 is SGHDT and CDR2 YYEEEE. V was trimmed by 4 bases and J by 1 base, leaving 18 bases between them. This CDR3 has 17 amino acids.

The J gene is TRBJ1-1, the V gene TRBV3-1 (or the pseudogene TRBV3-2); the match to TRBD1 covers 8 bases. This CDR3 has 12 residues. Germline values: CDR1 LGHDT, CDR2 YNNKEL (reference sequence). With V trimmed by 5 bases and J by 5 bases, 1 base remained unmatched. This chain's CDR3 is CASSNRGTEAFF. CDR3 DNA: TGTGCCAGCAGCAACAGGGGGACTGAAGCTTTCTTT.

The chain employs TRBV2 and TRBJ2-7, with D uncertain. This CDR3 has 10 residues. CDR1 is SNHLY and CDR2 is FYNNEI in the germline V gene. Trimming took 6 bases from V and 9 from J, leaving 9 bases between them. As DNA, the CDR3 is TGTGCCAGCAGCGGCTCGGGGCAGTACTTC. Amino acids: CASSGSGQYF.

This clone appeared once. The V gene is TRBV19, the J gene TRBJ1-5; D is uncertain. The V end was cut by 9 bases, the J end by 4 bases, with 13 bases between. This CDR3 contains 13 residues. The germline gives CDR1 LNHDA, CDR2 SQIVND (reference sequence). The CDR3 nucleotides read TGTGCCAGCACCTTCGGGGAAAATCAGCCCCAGCATTTT. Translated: CASTFGENQPQHF.

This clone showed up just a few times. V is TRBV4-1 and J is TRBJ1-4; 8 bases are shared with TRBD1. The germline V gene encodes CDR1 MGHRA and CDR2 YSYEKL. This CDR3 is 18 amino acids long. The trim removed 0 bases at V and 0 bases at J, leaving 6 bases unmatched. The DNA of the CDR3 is TGCGCCAGCAGCCAAGATAAAGGACAGGGAGCAACTAATGAAAAACTGTTTTTT. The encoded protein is CASSQDKGQGATNEKLFF.

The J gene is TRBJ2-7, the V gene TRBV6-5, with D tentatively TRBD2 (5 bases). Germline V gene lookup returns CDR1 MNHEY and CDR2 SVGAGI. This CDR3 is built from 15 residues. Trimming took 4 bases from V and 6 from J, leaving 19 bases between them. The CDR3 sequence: CASSSEAGGLGEQYF. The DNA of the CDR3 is TGTGCCAGCAGTTCTGAGGCCGGCGGGTTAGGCGAGCAGTACTTC.

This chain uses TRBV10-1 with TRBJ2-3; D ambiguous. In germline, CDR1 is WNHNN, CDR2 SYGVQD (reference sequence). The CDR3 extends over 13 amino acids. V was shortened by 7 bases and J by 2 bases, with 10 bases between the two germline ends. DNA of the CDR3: TGCGCCAGCACCGGACGGTCCACAGATACGCAGTATTTT. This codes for CASTGRSTDTQYF.

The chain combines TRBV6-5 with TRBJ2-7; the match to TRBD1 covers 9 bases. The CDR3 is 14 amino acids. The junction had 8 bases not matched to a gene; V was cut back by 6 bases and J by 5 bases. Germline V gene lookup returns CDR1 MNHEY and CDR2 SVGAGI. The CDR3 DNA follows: TGTGCCAGCAGAAAACCGGGACAGGGCCACGAGCAGTACTTC. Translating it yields CASRKPGQGHEQYF.

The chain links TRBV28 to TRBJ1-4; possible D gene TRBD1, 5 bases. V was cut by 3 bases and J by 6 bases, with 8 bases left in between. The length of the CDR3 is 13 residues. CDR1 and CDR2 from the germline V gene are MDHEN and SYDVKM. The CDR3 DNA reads TGTGCCAGCAGTTTGGGGGGGGATGAAAAACTGTTTTTT. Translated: CASSLGGDEKLFF.

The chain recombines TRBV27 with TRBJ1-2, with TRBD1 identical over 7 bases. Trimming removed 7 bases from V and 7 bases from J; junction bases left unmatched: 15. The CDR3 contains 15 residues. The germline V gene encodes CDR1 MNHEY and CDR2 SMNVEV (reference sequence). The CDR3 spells CASTPSARGVAGYTF. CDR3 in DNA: TGTGCCAGCACCCCCAGTGCCAGGGGGGTGGCTGGCTACACCTTC.

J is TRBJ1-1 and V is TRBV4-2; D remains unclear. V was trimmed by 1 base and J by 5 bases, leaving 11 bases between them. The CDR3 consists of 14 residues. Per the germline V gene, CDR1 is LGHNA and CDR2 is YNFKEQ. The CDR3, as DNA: TGTGCCAGCAGCCAAGGGGTATCGAGTACTGAAGCTTTCTTT. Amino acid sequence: CASSQGVSSTEAFF.

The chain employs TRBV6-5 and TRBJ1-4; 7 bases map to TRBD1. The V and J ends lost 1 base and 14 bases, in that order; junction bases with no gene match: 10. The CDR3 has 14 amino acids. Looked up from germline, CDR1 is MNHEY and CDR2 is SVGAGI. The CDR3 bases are TGTGCCAGCAGTTACTTGGACAGGAAAGGAAGGCTGTTTTTT. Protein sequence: CASSYLDRKGRLFF.

CDR3 coding DNA: TGTGCCAGCAGCCAAAGGGGGGGGCAGGACGAGCAGTACTTC. Translated, it gives CASSQRGGQDEQYF. This chain uses TRBV3-1 (or the pseudogene TRBV3-2) with TRBJ2-7; possible D gene TRBD2, 7 bases. The CDR3 loop spans 14 amino acids. The ends were cut back, 2 bases at V and 5 bases at J, with 13 bases in the middle. The V gene's germline CDR1 is LGHDT and CDR2 YNNKEL (reference sequence).

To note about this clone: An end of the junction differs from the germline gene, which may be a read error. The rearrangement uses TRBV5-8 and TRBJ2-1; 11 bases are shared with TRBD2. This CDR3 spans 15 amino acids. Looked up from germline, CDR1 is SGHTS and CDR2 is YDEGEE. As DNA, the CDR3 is TGTGCCAGCAGGTTGGGGCTAGCGGGAGGTTATGAGCAGTTCTTC. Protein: CASRLGLAGGYEQFF.